Listed below are T cell receptor beta chains from one sample, sequenced in a study of T cells in Graves' hyperthyroidism and ophthalmopathy. Each CDR3 protein gets one entry after TCRdb re-called the multiplex PCR reads with MiXCR. The table records about 620,000 distinct CDR3 sequences, about 17% of them present only once. Input material: blood. These receptors were obtained from a woman aged 25 to 39 with Graves' hyperthyroidism. Each CDR3 is given without its conserved first and last residue. The D gene is left open where the match is weak.

J gene: TRBJ2-1; V gene: TRBV12-3/TRBV12-4; D gene: TRBD2; CDR3 protein: ASSLQGASGSEQF
J gene: TRBJ2-7; V gene: TRBV10-3; D gene: TRBD2; CDR3 protein: AISGGGTRAYEQY
J gene: TRBJ2-1; V gene: TRBV10-3; D gene: -; CDR3 protein: AISDLRRGSYNEQF
J gene: TRBJ1-3; V gene: TRBV15; D gene: -; CDR3 protein: ATSRVSVSGNTIY
J gene: TRBJ2-7; V gene: TRBV13; D gene: -; CDR3 protein: ASSPNRVGEQY
J gene: TRBJ2-3; V gene: TRBV12-3/TRBV12-4; D gene: TRBD2; CDR3 protein: ASSKGGTGTSGTDTQY
J gene: TRBJ1-1; V gene: TRBV30; D gene: TRBD1; CDR3 protein: AWSTGQGNTEAF
J gene: TRBJ1-1; V gene: TRBV19; D gene: -; CDR3 protein: ASTTGTANTEAF
J gene: TRBJ2-1; V gene: TRBV5-1; D gene: TRBD1; CDR3 protein: ASSLWAGQGTNEQF
J gene: TRBJ1-2; V gene: TRBV12-3/TRBV12-4; D gene: -; CDR3 protein: ASSLWGREGGYT
J gene: TRBJ1-2; V gene: TRBV6-6; D gene: -; CDR3 protein: ASSYSVTYGYT
J gene: TRBJ2-6; V gene: TRBV2; D gene: TRBD1; CDR3 protein: ASSELAGGASGANVLT
J gene: TRBJ1-5; V gene: TRBV6-2/TRBV6-3; D gene: TRBD1; CDR3 protein: ASTWGQGDNQPQH
J gene: TRBJ2-5; V gene: TRBV7-9; D gene: TRBD2; CDR3 protein: ASSLDAGGWSQETQY
J gene: TRBJ2-3; V gene: TRBV13; D gene: -; CDR3 protein: ASSRKYSTDTQY
J gene: TRBJ1-1; V gene: TRBV2; D gene: -; CDR3 protein: ASTPYKDTEAF
J gene: TRBJ1-1; V gene: TRBV9; D gene: -; CDR3 protein: ASSVGGDNTEAF
J gene: TRBJ2-5; V gene: TRBV6-1; D gene: -; CDR3 protein: ASSDRGQQGLAETQY
J gene: TRBJ2-7; V gene: TRBV27; D gene: -; CDR3 protein: ASSLSGAYEQY
J gene: TRBJ1-1; V gene: TRBV19; D gene: TRBD1; CDR3 protein: ASSRQGITEAF
J gene: TRBJ2-5; V gene: TRBV7-3; D gene: -; CDR3 protein: ASSLTNGETQY
J gene: TRBJ1-1; V gene: TRBV4-2; D gene: -; CDR3 protein: ASSQGGLSEAF
J gene: TRBJ1-2; V gene: TRBV27; D gene: -; CDR3 protein: ASSLGGSDGYT
J gene: TRBJ2-7; V gene: TRBV6-1; D gene: -; CDR3 protein: ASSTPRLGSYEQY
J gene: TRBJ2-2; V gene: TRBV6-6; D gene: -; CDR3 protein: ASSYSLETGELF
J gene: TRBJ2-1; V gene: TRBV7-9; D gene: -; CDR3 protein: ASSLALLTPSNEQF
J gene: TRBJ2-7; V gene: TRBV29-1; D gene: -; CDR3 protein: SVHTGLTQEGQY
J gene: TRBJ2-7; V gene: TRBV2; D gene: -; CDR3 protein: ASRGYEQY
J gene: TRBJ1-2; V gene: TRBV29-1; D gene: -; CDR3 protein: SVENQQNYGYT
J gene: TRBJ2-1; V gene: TRBV6-2/TRBV6-3; D gene: TRBD2; CDR3 protein: ASLLAGSSYNEQF
J gene: TRBJ1-2; V gene: TRBV12-3/TRBV12-4; D gene: TRBD1; CDR3 protein: ASTTTGGNYGYT
J gene: TRBJ2-1; V gene: TRBV12-3/TRBV12-4; D gene: -; CDR3 protein: ASSLRKGSYNEQF
J gene: TRBJ1-5; V gene: TRBV5-1; D gene: -; CDR3 protein: ASSLRPRDSNQPQH
J gene: TRBJ2-7; V gene: TRBV30; D gene: -; CDR3 protein: AWQRGYEQY
J gene: TRBJ1-1; V gene: TRBV24-1; D gene: -; CDR3 protein: ATSDLEEGAF
J gene: TRBJ2-1; V gene: TRBV5-1; D gene: TRBD2; CDR3 protein: ASSTLWGGGPNEQF
J gene: TRBJ2-7; V gene: TRBV6-1; D gene: TRBD1; CDR3 protein: ASRQTGGLYEQY
J gene: TRBJ2-7; V gene: TRBV7-3; D gene: -; CDR3 protein: ASSLRGGFSYEQY
J gene: TRBJ2-7; V gene: TRBV27; D gene: -; CDR3 protein: ASSSSSGIGQY
J gene: TRBJ1-2; V gene: TRBV20-1; D gene: -; CDR3 protein: SARVRSFSYT
J gene: TRBJ2-3; V gene: TRBV6-1; D gene: TRBD2; CDR3 protein: ASSGTSGRAQHSDTQY